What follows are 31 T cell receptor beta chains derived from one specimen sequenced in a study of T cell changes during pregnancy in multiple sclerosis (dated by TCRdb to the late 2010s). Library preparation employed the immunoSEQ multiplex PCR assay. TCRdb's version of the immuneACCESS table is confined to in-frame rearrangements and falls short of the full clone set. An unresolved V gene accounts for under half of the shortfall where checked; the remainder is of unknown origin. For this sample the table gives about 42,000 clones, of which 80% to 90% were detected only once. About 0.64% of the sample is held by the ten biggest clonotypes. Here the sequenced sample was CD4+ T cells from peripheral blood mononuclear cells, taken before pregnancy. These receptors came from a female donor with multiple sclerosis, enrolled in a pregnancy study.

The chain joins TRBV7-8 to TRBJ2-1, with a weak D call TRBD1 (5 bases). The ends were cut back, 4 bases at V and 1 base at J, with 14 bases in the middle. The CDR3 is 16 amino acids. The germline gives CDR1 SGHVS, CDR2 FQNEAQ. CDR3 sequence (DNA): TGTGCCAGCAGCTCATACAAGGGGCCATCCTACAATGAGCAGTTCTTC. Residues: CASSSYKGPSYNEQFF. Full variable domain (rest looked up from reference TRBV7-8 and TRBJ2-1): GAGVSQSPRYKVAKRGQDVALRCDPISGHVSLFWYQQALGQGPEFLTYFQNEAQLDKSGLPSDRFFAERPEGSVSTLKIQRTQQEDSAVYLCASSSYKGPSYNEQFFGPGTRLTVL.

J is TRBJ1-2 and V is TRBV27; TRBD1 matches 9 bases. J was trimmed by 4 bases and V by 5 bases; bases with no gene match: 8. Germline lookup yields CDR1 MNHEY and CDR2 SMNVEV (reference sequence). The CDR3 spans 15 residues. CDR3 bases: TGTGCCAGCAGTCCCGGGACAGGGACTGGCTATGGCTACACCTTC. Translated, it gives CASSPGTGTGYGYTF.

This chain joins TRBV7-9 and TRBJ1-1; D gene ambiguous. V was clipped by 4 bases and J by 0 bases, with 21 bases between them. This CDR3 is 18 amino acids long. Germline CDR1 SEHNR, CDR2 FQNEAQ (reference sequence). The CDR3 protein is CASSSVVVLGGLNTEAFF. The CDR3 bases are TGTGCCAGCAGCTCCGTCGTGGTTCTTGGAGGGTTGAACACTGAAGCTTTCTTT.

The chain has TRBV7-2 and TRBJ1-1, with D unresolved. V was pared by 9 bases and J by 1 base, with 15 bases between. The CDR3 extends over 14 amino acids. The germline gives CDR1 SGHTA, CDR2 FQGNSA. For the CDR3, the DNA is TGTGCCAGTCTCCCCGCAGTTGCGAACACTGAAGCTTTCTTT. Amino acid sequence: CASLPAVANTEAFF.

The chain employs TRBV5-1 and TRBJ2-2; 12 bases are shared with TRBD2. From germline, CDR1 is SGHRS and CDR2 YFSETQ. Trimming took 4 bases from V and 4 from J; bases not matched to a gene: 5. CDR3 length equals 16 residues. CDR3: CASSPGLAGRTGELFF. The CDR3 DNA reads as TGCGCCAGCAGCCCCGGACTAGCGGGGCGCACCGGGGAGCTGTTTTTT. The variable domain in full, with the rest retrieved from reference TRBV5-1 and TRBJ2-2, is KAGVTQTPRYLIKTRGQQVTLSCSPISGHRSVSWYQQTPGQGLQFLFEYFSETQRNKGNFPGRFSGRQFSNSRSEMNVSTLELGDSALYLCASSPGLAGRTGELFFGEGSRLTVL.

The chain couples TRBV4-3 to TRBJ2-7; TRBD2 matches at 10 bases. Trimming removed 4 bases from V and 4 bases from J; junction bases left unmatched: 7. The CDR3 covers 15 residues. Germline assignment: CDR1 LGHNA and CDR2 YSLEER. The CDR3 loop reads CASSLYSGGTYEQYF. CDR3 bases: TGCGCCAGCAGCCTGTATAGCGGGGGGACATACGAGCAGTACTTC.

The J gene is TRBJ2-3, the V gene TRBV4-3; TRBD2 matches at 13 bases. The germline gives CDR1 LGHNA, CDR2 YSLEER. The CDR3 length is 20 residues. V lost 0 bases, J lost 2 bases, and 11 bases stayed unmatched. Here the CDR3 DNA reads TGCGCCAGCAGCCAAGACCGGACTAGCGGGGGAGTGGGGACCACAGATACGCAGTATTTT. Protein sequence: CASSQDRTSGGVGTTDTQYF.

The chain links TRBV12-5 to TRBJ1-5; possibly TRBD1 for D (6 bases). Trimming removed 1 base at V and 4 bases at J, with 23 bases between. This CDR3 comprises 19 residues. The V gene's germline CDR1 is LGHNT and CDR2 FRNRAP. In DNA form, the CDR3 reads TGTGCTAGTGGTTTGGCACTCAACAGGGATTCAGACTTTAATCAGCCCCAGCATTTT. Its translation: CASGLALNRDSDFNQPQHF.

The CDR3 nucleotides read TGTGCCAGCAGCCCGGGAGGACCCGGCAACGAGCAGTACTTC. Translation: CASSPGGPGNEQYF. The chain links TRBV9 to TRBJ2-7, with 7 bases aligning to TRBD2. Germline-derived CDR1 and CDR2 are SGDLS and YYNGEE. V lost 4 bases and J lost 5; bases outside the gene matches: 9. CDR3 size: 14 residues.

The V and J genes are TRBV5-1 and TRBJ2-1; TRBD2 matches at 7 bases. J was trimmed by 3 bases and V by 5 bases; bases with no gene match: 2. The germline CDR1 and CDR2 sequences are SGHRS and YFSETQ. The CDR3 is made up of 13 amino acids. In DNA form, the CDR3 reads TGCGCCAGCAGGGCTAGCGGCTACAATGAGCAGTTCTTC. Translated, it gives CASRASGYNEQFF.

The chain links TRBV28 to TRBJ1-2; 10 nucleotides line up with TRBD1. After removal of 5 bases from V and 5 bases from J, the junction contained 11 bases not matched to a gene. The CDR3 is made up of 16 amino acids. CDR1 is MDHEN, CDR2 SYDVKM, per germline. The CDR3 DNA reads TGTGCCAGCAGTCCCCCCCTGACAGGGGGCAAGTATGGCTACACCTTC. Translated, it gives CASSPPLTGGKYGYTF.

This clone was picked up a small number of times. For the CDR3, the DNA is TGTGCCAGTAGTCTACCGGGACTAGCGGGAGGTCAGGAGACCCAGTACTTC. This sequence encodes CASSLPGLAGGQETQYF. The gene calls are TRBV19 and TRBJ2-5, with 15 bases aligning to TRBD2. The germline V gene encodes CDR1 LNHDA and CDR2 SQIVND (reference sequence). J lost 5 bases, V lost 5 bases, and 9 bases had no gene match. The CDR3 covers 17 residues.

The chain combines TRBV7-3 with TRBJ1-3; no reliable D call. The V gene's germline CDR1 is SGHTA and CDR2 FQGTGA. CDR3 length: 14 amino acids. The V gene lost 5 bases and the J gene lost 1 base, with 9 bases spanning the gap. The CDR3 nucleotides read TGTGCCAGCAGCCCAACAGTGTCTGGAAACACCATATATTTT. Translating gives CASSPTVSGNTIYF.

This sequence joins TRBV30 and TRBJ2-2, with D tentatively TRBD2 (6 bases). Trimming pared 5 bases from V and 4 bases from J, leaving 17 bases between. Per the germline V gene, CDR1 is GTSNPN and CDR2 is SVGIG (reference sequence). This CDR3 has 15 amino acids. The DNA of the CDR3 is TGTGCCTGGGGAAGGGGCGGGAAGGGCACCGGGGAGCTGTTTTTT. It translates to CAWGRGGKGTGELFF.

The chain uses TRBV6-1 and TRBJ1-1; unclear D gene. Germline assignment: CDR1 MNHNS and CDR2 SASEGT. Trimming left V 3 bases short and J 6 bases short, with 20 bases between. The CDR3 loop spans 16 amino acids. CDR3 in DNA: TGTGCCAGCAGTGAGCGGCCGATCCGCGTCGCGCCTGAAGCTTTCTTT. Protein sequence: CASSERPIRVAPEAFF.

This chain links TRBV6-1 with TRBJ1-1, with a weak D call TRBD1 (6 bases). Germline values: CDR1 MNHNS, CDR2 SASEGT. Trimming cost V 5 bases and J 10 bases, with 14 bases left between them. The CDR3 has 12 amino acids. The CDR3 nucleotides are TGTGCCAGCAGTCCACAGGGTTACGGAGCTTTCTTT. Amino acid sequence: CASSPQGYGAFF.

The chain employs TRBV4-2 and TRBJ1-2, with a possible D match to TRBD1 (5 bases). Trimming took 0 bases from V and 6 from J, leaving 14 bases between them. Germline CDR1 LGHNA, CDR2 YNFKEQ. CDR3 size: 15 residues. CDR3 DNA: TGTGCCAGCAGCCAAGATCTGGGGGGTGCTCATGGCTACACCTTC. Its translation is CASSQDLGGAHGYTF.

The CDR3 sequence is CASSPDSSNYGYTF. As DNA, the CDR3 is TGTGCCAGCAGCCCGGACAGTTCTAACTATGGCTACACCTTC. This sequence joins TRBV6-5 and TRBJ1-2, with D possibly TRBD1 on 6 matching bases. The CDR3 spans 14 residues. The germline V and J ends were trimmed by 6 bases and 0 bases, with 11 bases remaining between them. CDR1 is MNHEY, CDR2 SVGAGI, per germline.

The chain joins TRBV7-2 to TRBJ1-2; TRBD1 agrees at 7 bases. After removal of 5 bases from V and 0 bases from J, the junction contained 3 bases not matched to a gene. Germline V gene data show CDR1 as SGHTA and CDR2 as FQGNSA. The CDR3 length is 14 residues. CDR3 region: CASSPRGANYGYTF. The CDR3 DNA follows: TGTGCCAGCAGCCCCAGGGGGGCTAACTATGGCTACACCTTC. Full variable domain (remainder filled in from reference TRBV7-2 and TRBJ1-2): GAGVSQSPSNKVTEKGKDVELRCDPISGHTALYWYRQSLGQGLEFLIYFQGNSAPDKSGLPSDRFSAERTGGSVSTLTIQRTQQEDSAVYLCASSPRGANYGYTFGSGTRLTVV.

In nucleotides, the CDR3 is TGCGCCAGCAAGACTGGGGGGGCGGTCAATGAGCAGTTCTTC. This translates into CASKTGGAVNEQFF. The gene calls are TRBV5-1 and TRBJ2-1, with D tentatively TRBD2 (7 bases). Trimming shortened V by 6 bases and J by 6 bases, and 16 bases separated the two germline ends. The CDR3 sequence is 14 residues long. Germline-derived CDR1 and CDR2 are SGHRS and YFSETQ.

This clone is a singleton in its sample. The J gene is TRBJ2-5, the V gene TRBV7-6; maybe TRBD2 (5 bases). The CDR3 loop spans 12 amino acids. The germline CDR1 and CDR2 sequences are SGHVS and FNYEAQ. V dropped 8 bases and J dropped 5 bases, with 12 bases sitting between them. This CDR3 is CASGGNGETQYF. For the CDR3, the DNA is TGTGCCAGCGGAGGAAACGGGGAGACCCAGTACTTC.

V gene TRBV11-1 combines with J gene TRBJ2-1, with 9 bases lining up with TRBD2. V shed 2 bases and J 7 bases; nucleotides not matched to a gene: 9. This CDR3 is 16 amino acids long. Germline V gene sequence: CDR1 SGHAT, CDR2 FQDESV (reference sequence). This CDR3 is CASSLNLRGGWNEQFF. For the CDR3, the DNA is TGTGCCAGCAGCTTAAATTTGCGGGGGGGCTGGAATGAGCAGTTCTTC.

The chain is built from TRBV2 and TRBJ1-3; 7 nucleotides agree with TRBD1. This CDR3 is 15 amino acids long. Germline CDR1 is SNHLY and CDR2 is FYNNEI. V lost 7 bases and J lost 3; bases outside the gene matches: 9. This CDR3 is CASILNGQVGNTIYF. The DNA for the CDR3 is TGTGCCAGCATTCTTAATGGACAGGTTGGAAACACCATATATTTT.

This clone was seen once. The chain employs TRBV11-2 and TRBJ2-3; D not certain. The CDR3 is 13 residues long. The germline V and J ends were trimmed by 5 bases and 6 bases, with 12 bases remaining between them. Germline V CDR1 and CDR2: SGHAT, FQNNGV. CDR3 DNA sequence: TGTGCCAGCAGCCGAACGACTTTGGATACGCAGTATTTT. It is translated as CASSRTTLDTQYF.

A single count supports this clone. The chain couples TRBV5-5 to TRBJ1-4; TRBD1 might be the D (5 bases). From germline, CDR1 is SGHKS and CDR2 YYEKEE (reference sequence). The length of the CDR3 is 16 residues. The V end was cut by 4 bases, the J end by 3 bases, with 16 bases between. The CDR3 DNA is TGTGCCAGCAGCCTGGGACTTGACGGGGCTAATGAAAAACTGTTTTTT. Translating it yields CASSLGLDGANEKLFF.

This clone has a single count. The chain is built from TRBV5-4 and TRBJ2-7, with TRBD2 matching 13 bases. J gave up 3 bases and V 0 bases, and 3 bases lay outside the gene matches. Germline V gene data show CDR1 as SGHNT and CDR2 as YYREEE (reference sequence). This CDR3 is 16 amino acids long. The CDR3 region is CASSLGGTSGNYEQYF. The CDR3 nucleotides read TGTGCCAGCAGCTTGGGGGGGACTAGCGGGAACTACGAGCAGTACTTC.

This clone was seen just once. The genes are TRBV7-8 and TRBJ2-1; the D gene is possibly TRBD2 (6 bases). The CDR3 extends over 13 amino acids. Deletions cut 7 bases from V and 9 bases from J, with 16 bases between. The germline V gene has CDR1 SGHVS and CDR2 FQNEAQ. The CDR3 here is CASTPSLGGEQFF. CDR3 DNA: TGTGCCAGCACCCCCTCCCTCGGGGGTGAGCAGTTCTTC.

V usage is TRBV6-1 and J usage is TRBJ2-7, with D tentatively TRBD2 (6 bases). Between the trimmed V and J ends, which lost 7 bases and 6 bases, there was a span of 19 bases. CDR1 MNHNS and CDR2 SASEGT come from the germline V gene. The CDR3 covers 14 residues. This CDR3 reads CASKTVGTFSEQYF. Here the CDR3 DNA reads TGTGCCAGCAAAACTGTAGGGACTTTCAGCGAGCAGTACTTC.

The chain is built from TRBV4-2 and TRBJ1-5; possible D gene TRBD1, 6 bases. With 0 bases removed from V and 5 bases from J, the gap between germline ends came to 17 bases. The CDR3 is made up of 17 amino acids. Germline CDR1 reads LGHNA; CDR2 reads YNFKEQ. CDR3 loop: CASSQDLAGGFHQPQHF. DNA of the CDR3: TGTGCCAGCAGCCAAGATTTGGCGGGGGGCTTTCATCAGCCCCAGCATTTT.

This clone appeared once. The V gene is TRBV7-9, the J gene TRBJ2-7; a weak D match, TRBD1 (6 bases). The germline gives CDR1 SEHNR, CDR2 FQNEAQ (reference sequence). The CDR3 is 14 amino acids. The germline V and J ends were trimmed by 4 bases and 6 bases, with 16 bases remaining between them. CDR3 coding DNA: TGTGCCAGCAGCTCGTTGCAGGGGCCCCTCGAGCAGTACTTC. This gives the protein CASSSLQGPLEQYF.

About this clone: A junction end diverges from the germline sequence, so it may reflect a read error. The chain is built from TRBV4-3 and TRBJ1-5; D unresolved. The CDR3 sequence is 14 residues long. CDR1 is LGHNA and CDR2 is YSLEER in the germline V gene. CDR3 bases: TGCGCCAGCAGCCAATCGTTTCCCACACCGGGAGTCAACTTT. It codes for CASSQSFPTPGVNF.